This T cell receptor beta chain comes out of a study of cytomegalovirus exposure and HLA in healthy donors. Study findings and constraints: The dataset shows that most TCR sequences were rare, while some public TCRs occurred in many donors.

This PCR relied on a set of 60 Vbeta primers and 13 Jbeta primers. Data came from immunoSEQ multiplex PCR; TCRdb stores just in-frame clones and leaves some out. The sample lists about 150,000 clones, about 81% occurring once. Healthy donors of bone marrow made up the group. A remark on this clone: No antigen is known for it.

The sequenced sample consisted of PBMCs. The source of this sequence is a man aged 30 to 45 in good health and CMV-seronegative.

CDR3 sequence reads: CAWTGGRGNYGYTF. In DNA, the CDR3 is TGTGCCTGGACAGGGGGGCGAGGGAACTATGGCTACACCTTC. The chain recombines TRBV30 with TRBJ1-2; the match to TRBD1 covers 7 bases. The CDR3 is made up of 14 amino acids. Unmatched junction bases numbered 7, after V lost 4 bases and J lost 2 bases. Germline V CDR1 and CDR2: GTSNPN, SVGIG (reference sequence).